Presented here are 3 T cell receptor beta chains from one specimen sequenced in a study of cytomegalovirus exposure and HLA in healthy donors. Sequenced by immunoSEQ multiplex PCR; TCRdb stores in-frame clones only, minus some. The sample lists about 73,000 clones, 80% to 90% occurring once. The sample taken for sequencing was PBMCs. These receptors came from a woman aged 18 to 35 in good health and CMV-seropositive.

The J gene is TRBJ1-2, the V gene TRBV4-2; TRBD1 might be the D (6 bases). The V end was cut by 0 bases, the J end by 4 bases, with 9 bases between. CDR3 size: 14 residues. The V gene's germline CDR1 is LGHNA and CDR2 YNFKEQ. The chain's CDR3 is CASSQEGDIYGYTF. CDR3 nucleotide sequence: TGTGCCAGCAGCCAAGAAGGGGACATCTATGGCTACACCTTC.

J is TRBJ2-3 and V is TRBV15; 8 nucleotides align to TRBD1. The CDR3 contains 17 residues. Germline V gives CDR1 LNHNV, CDR2 YYDKDF (reference sequence). Germline trimming cut 0 bases from V and 4 bases from J; bases unmatched to any gene: 9. The CDR3 is CATSRDGQGILADTQYF. The DNA of the CDR3 is TGTGCCACCAGCAGAGATGGACAGGGAATTTTGGCAGATACGCAGTATTTT.

The rearrangement uses TRBV6-5 and TRBJ2-2, with TRBD1 matching over 7 bases. Per germline, CDR1 MNHEY and CDR2 SVGAGI. This CDR3 has 14 amino acids. V lost 0 bases to trimming and J lost 11 bases; unmatched junction nucleotides: 6. For the CDR3, the DNA is TGTGCCAGCAGTTACTCAGGCAGACAGGGAGAGCTGTTTTTT. Protein product: CASSYSGRQGELFF.